The 18 T cell receptor beta chains in this list originate from one sample, sequenced in a study of monozygotic twins with inflammatory bowel disease. Using the 5' RACE reads, TCRdb records one entry per CDR3 protein without DNA. The table for this sample gives about 210,000 distinct CDR3 sequences. Sequencing used blood. These receptors all stem from a human donor with ulcerative colitis or Crohn's disease, or a healthy co-twin of an affected twin (not recorded which).

The chain carries TRBV7-2 and TRBJ1-2. The CDR3 has 14 amino acids. CDR1 and CDR2 (germline): SGHTA, FQGNSA. The CDR3 spells CASSLVPRSYGYTF.

The CDR3 sequence is CASSTRQGTNSPLHF. V is TRBV12-3 or TRBV12-4 and J is TRBJ1-6; TCRdb's D gene call, TRBD1, goes unchecked for lack of DNA. This CDR3 comprises 15 residues.

This chain links TRBV7-9 with TRBJ2-1; lacking DNA, the TRBD1 call made by TCRdb goes unchecked. Germline-derived CDR1 and CDR2 are SEHNR and FQNEAQ (reference sequence). The CDR3 is made up of 15 amino acids. The CDR3 sequence: CASSLSEQAQLKQFF.

This chain links TRBV10-3 with TRBJ2-7; TCRdb returns TRBD1, unconfirmable since there is no DNA. This CDR3 has 15 residues. Germline values: CDR1 ENHRY, CDR2 SYGVKD. CDR3: CAIRGGGGGSYEQYF.

The V and J genes are TRBV10-3 and TRBJ2-7; the D call of TRBD1 rests on TCRdb alone, since no DNA is present to check it. The germline V gene has CDR1 ENHRY and CDR2 SYGVKD. The CDR3 covers 13 residues. CDR3 sequence reads: CAIGRQGAHEQYF.

This sequence joins TRBV5-1 and TRBJ2-7; TCRdb's assignment of TRBD1 cannot be checked, as there is no DNA. The germline V gene encodes CDR1 SGHRS and CDR2 YFSETQ. The CDR3 totals 15 residues. The CDR3 sequence: CASSLLTGTSYEQYF.

V and J are TRBV7-9 and TRBJ2-7; checking the TCRdb D call of TRBD1 is not possible without DNA. The germline V gene encodes CDR1 SEHNR and CDR2 FQNEAQ (reference sequence). There are 14 residues in the CDR3. CDR3 loop: CASSSDRVGDEQYF.

The gene calls are TRBV3-1 and TRBJ2-7; without DNA, the TCRdb call of TRBD1 cannot be checked. CDR1 is LGHDT and CDR2 is YNNKEL in the germline V gene (reference sequence). This CDR3 comprises 12 residues. CDR3 sequence: CASSRLGDEQYF.

Here the CDR3 reads CASSVGVQPTDTQYF. The rearrangement uses TRBV9 and TRBJ2-3. The CDR3 consists of 15 residues. Looked up from germline, CDR1 is SGDLS and CDR2 is YYNGEE.

The V gene is TRBV5-6, the J gene TRBJ2-3. Germline V gene sequence: CDR1 SGHDT, CDR2 YYEEEE. The CDR3 contains 12 residues. The CDR3 reads CASSFGTDTQYF.

The genes are TRBV5-5 and TRBJ2-1; the TCRdb call, TRBD1, lacks DNA for checking. The germline V gene encodes CDR1 SGHKS and CDR2 YYEKEE (reference sequence). The CDR3 is 17 amino acids. The CDR3 is CASSHSGTDNSYNEQFF. Variable domain in full (rest from reference TRBV5-5 and TRBJ2-1): DAGVTQSPTHLIKTRGQQVTLRCSPISGHKSVSWYQQVLGQGPQFIFQYYEKEERGRGNFPDRFSARQFPNYSSELNVNALLLGDSALYLCASSHSGTDNSYNEQFFGPGTRLTVL.

The chain recombines TRBV5-1 with TRBJ2-3; lacking DNA, the TRBD1 call made by TCRdb goes unchecked. This CDR3 spans 15 amino acids. From germline, CDR1 is SGHRS and CDR2 YFSETQ. The CDR3 reads CASSYLGTLTDTQYF. The full variable domain, completed using reference TRBV5-1 and TRBJ2-3, is KAGVTQTPRYLIKTRGQQVTLSCSPISGHRSVSWYQQTPGQGLQFLFEYFSETQRNKGNFPGRFSGRQFSNSRSEMNVSTLELGDSALYLCASSYLGTLTDTQYFGPGTRLTVL.

This chain joins TRBV12-3 or TRBV12-4 and TRBJ2-4. The CDR3 covers 12 residues. CDR3 protein: CASGVQKNIQYF.

The chain links TRBV7-9 to TRBJ2-1; TCRdb's assignment of TRBD2 cannot be checked, as there is no DNA. The CDR3 extends over 17 amino acids. The germline V gene has CDR1 SEHNR and CDR2 FQNEAQ (reference sequence). The CDR3 reads CASSPTSSGVLNNEQFF.

J is TRBJ2-1 and V is TRBV5-1; the D gene TCRdb calls, TRBD1, cannot be checked with no DNA. The length of the CDR3 is 15 residues. Germline CDR1 is SGHRS and CDR2 is YFSETQ. This CDR3 is CASSLVMGQGYEQFF.

This chain connects TRBV6-5 to TRBJ1-4; TCRdb returns TRBD1, unconfirmable since there is no DNA. Germline V gene sequence: CDR1 MNHEY, CDR2 SVGAGI. The CDR3 extends over 15 amino acids. CDR3 loop: CASSYDNRGREKLFF.

The chain recombines TRBV7-2 with TRBJ1-1; the TCRdb call, TRBD1, lacks DNA for checking. The CDR3 is 15 residues long. Germline V gives CDR1 SGHTA, CDR2 FQGNSA. The CDR3 spells CASSLRQGARTEAFF. The complete variable domain, with remaining parts taken from reference TRBV7-2 and TRBJ1-1, reads GAGVSQSPSNKVTEKGKDVELRCDPISGHTALYWYRQSLGQGLEFLIYFQGNSAPDKSGLPSDRFSAERTGGSVSTLTIQRTQQEDSAVYLCASSLRQGARTEAFFGQGTRLTVV.

This chain connects TRBV6-1 to TRBJ2-3; TCRdb's D call of TRBD2 is untestable without DNA. Germline assignment: CDR1 MNHNS and CDR2 SASEGT. The CDR3 sequence is 14 residues long. Here the CDR3 reads CASSDPRSTDTQYF.